The source of this T cell receptor beta chain is a study of regulatory T cells in long-lasting Graves disease. Study-wide results and caveats: A reduction in accuracy may have resulted from the small sample size. The researchers studied only peripheral blood, not thyroid tissue.

This clonotype was observed a handful of times. As yet, its antigen is unknown. Assembly of TCR beta libraries relied on iRepertoire HTBI primers together with Arm-PCR of CDR3 regions. TCRdb used MiXCR to reprocess the multiplex PCR reads, holding one entry per CDR3 protein. The data contain about 240,000 distinct CDR3 sequences, around 20% of them singletons. This sample's time point: newly diagnosed GD, antithyroid drugs for less than 3 months. The TCR library was made from RNA extracted from PBMCs. CDR1 is MNHEY, CDR2 SVGEGT, per germline. Trimming took 10 bases from V and 3 from J, leaving 16 bases between them. The CDR3 runs to 13 residues.

This specimen was peripheral blood mononuclear cells (PBMCs), taken at new diagnosis, from a patient treated with antithyroid drugs. This clonotype was sampled from a female donor with Graves disease. The chain uses TRBV6-2 or TRBV6-3 and TRBJ2-7; D tentatively fits TRBD1 or TRBD2 (6 bases each). The CDR3 DNA follows: TGTGCCACGTCGAAAGGGGGGTTCTACGAGCAGTACTTC. Residues: CATSKGGFYEQYF.